Each of the 20 T cell receptor beta chains below was sequenced from the same sample in a study of OX40 agonist ivuxolimab in advanced cancers. The protocol was immunoSEQ multiplex PCR, while the TCRdb copy is restricted to in-frame clones and leaves out a portion. The data contain 90,000 to 100,000 clones, approximately 85% of them seen just once; the ten biggest clones take up approximately 4.2%. Specimen: CD4+ or CD8+ T cells sorted from blood, collected in a trial of the OX40 agonist ivuxolimab. The receptors here all came from an adult with an advanced solid tumor such as melanoma, head and neck, liver or kidney cancer.

The rearrangement uses TRBV13 and TRBJ2-2; D is undetermined. Germline assignment: CDR1 PRHDT and CDR2 FYEKMQ (reference sequence). The CDR3 length is 13 residues. Trimming shortened V by 6 bases and J by 0 bases, and 5 bases separated the two germline ends. CDR3: CASRSANTGELFF. In DNA form, the CDR3 reads TGTGCCAGCAGGTCGGCGAACACCGGGGAGCTGTTTTTT.

The chain combines TRBV10-3 with TRBJ1-3, with D uncertain. V was pared by 5 bases and J by 7 bases, with 15 bases between. CDR1 and CDR2 (germline): ENHRY, SYGVKD. This CDR3 is 14 amino acids long. In DNA, the CDR3 is TGTGCCATCAGTATGGAAAACCTGGGGAACACCATATATTTT. This encodes CAISMENLGNTIYF.

This chain connects TRBV5-1 to TRBJ2-3; 7 nucleotides align to TRBD2. CDR1 and CDR2 from the germline V gene are SGHRS and YFSETQ. V lost 5 bases to trimming and J lost 3 bases; unmatched junction nucleotides: 6. The CDR3 totals 14 residues. Here the CDR3 reads CASRERDQTDTQYF. The CDR3 bases are TGCGCCAGCAGAGAGCGGGATCAAACAGATACGCAGTATTTT.

This chain links TRBV4-1 with TRBJ2-2; weak D call: TRBD1 (6 bases). Trimming shortened V by 2 bases and J by 0 bases, and 7 bases separated the two germline ends. The CDR3 has 15 amino acids. Germline V gene lookup returns CDR1 MGHRA and CDR2 YSYEKL. The CDR3 protein is CASSQTGTNTGELFF. The CDR3 bases are TGCGCCAGCAGCCAAACAGGGACGAACACCGGGGAGCTGTTTTTT.

The V call is TRBV7-3, the J call TRBJ1-2; tentatively, D is TRBD1 (5 bases). The CDR3 sequence is 12 residues long. Germline V gene lookup returns CDR1 SGHTA and CDR2 FQGTGA. V lost 1 base and J 5 bases, leaving 5 bases between the germline ends. For the CDR3, the DNA is TGTGCCAGCAGCTTAAGGGGGTATGGCTACACCTTC. Protein sequence: CASSLRGYGYTF.

This CDR3 is CASSRDREDGYTF. CDR3 DNA: TGTGCCAGCAGTCGGGACAGGGAGGACGGCTACACCTTC. The rearrangement uses TRBV27 and TRBJ1-2, with 9 bases lining up with TRBD1. Germline trimming cut 5 bases from V and 8 bases from J; bases unmatched to any gene: 6. Germline lookup yields CDR1 MNHEY and CDR2 SMNVEV (reference sequence). The CDR3 sequence is 13 residues long.

This clone was detected once. V usage is TRBV7-9 and J usage is TRBJ1-5, with 7 bases matching TRBD1. CDR3 length: 15 residues. Trimming removed 4 bases from V and 5 bases from J; junction bases left unmatched: 8. Germline lookup yields CDR1 SEHNR and CDR2 FQNEAQ (reference sequence). The chain's CDR3 is CASSSEDRADQPQHF. The DNA of the CDR3 is TGTGCCAGCAGCTCAGAAGACAGGGCTGATCAGCCCCAGCATTTT.

V is TRBV7-2 and J is TRBJ2-7; 7 nucleotides match TRBD2. The germline gives CDR1 SGHTA, CDR2 FQGNSA. The CDR3 length is 14 residues. The V and J ends lost 4 bases and 3 bases, in that order; junction bases with no gene match: 6. CDR3 in amino acids: CASSWGGSFYEQYF. In nucleotides, the CDR3 is TGTGCCAGCAGCTGGGGCGGGAGCTTCTACGAGCAGTACTTC.

The rearrangement uses TRBV6-1 and TRBJ1-2; perhaps TRBD1 as D (5 bases). The CDR3 extends over 17 amino acids. V dropped 1 base and J dropped 4 bases, with 19 bases sitting between them. Germline-derived CDR1 and CDR2 are MNHNS and SASEGT. The CDR3 sequence: CASSEDVRRDLLYGYTF. The CDR3 DNA reads TGTGCCAGCAGTGAAGACGTAAGACGGGACCTTCTCTATGGCTACACCTTC.

V and J are TRBV19 and TRBJ1-1; no reliable D call. Trimming took off 7 bases at V and 0 bases at J, with 12 bases between the two ends. The CDR3 runs 14 residues. Germline V gives CDR1 LNHDA, CDR2 SQIVND (reference sequence). The DNA of the CDR3 is TGTGCCAGTAAAGGGTTATTTATGAACACTGAAGCTTTCTTT. Its translation: CASKGLFMNTEAFF.

The gene calls are TRBV6-5 and TRBJ1-2, with a tentative D call TRBD1 (5 bases). The CDR3 totals 14 residues. The germline V and J ends were trimmed by 0 bases and 4 bases, with 9 bases remaining between them. CDR1 is MNHEY and CDR2 is SVGAGI in the germline V gene. This CDR3 reads CASSYSGGGYGYTF. The DNA of the CDR3 is TGTGCCAGCAGTTACTCTGGGGGAGGCTATGGCTACACCTTC.

V is TRBV7-2 and J is TRBJ1-2; the D is unclear. The CDR3 runs to 14 residues. CDR1 and CDR2 from the germline V gene are SGHTA and FQGNSA. V shed 0 bases and J shed 4 bases, with 9 bases lying between them. In DNA form, the CDR3 reads TGTGCCAGCAGCTTAGCGCCTACGGGCTATGGCTACACCTTC. It yields the protein CASSLAPTGYGYTF.

The gene calls are TRBV11-2 and TRBJ2-7, with D tentatively TRBD1 (5 bases). Per germline, CDR1 SGHAT and CDR2 FQNNGV. The CDR3 is 13 amino acids. V lost 5 bases, J lost 3 bases, and 11 bases lay in between. The CDR3: CASSQDTHYEQYF. In DNA form, the CDR3 reads TGTGCCAGCAGCCAGGACACACACTACGAGCAGTACTTC.

V gene TRBV11-2 combines with J gene TRBJ2-5; possibly TRBD2 for D (6 bases). V was pared by 5 bases and J by 5 bases, with 15 bases between. The CDR3 covers 14 residues. The germline gives CDR1 SGHAT, CDR2 FQNNGV. The CDR3, as DNA: TGTGCCAGCAGCATAACCGGGAGTCTGGAGACCCAGTACTTC. It codes for CASSITGSLETQYF.

V usage is TRBV5-4 and J usage is TRBJ2-5, with D possibly matching TRBD2 (6 bases). With 6 bases removed from V and 5 bases from J, the gap between germline ends came to 14 bases. CDR1 is SGHNT and CDR2 is YYREEE in the germline V gene (reference sequence). The CDR3 runs to 13 residues. CDR3 in amino acids: CASTGRRGETQYF. The CDR3 nucleotides read TGTGCCAGCACCGGGAGAAGAGGGGAGACCCAGTACTTC.

This chain uses TRBV6-6 with TRBJ2-7; 8 bases agree with TRBD1. This CDR3 is built from 13 residues. From germline, CDR1 is MNHNY and CDR2 SVGAGI (reference sequence). Trimming cost V 7 bases and J 3 bases; bases outside gene matches: 5. The CDR3 DNA is TGTGCCAGCACCGGACAGGGTCTCTACGAGCAGTACTTC. Translation: CASTGQGLYEQYF.

This rearrangement joins TRBV4-1 to TRBJ2-7; the D gene is possibly TRBD2 (7 bases). The V and J ends lost 0 bases and 6 bases respectively, with 21 bases between them. CDR1 is MGHRA, CDR2 YSYEKL, per germline. The CDR3 is 17 amino acids. The CDR3 DNA reads as TGCGCCAGCAGCCAAGAAGGGGGGCGGGAGAGGGGCGGCGAGCAGTACTTC. Translating it yields CASSQEGGRERGGEQYF.

The chain carries TRBV9 and TRBJ2-1, with 13 nucleotides matching TRBD2. V shed 4 bases and J 8 bases; nucleotides not matched to a gene: 9. The germline gives CDR1 SGDLS, CDR2 YYNGEE. This CDR3 region has 16 residues. CDR3 protein: CASSIQSLAGGHEQFF. The CDR3 nucleotides are TGTGCCAGCAGCATCCAATCACTAGCGGGAGGGCATGAGCAGTTCTTC.

This sequence joins TRBV15 and TRBJ2-1, with D uncertain. The CDR3 runs 17 residues. V was pared by 0 bases and J by 0 bases, with 12 bases between. CDR1 LNHNV and CDR2 YYDKDF come from the germline V gene (reference sequence). CDR3 sequence: CATSREFGSISYNEQFF. In DNA, the CDR3 is TGTGCCACCAGCAGAGAATTCGGGTCTATCTCCTACAATGAGCAGTTCTTC.

The chain uses TRBV7-2 and TRBJ2-7; maybe TRBD2 (6 bases). The ends were cut back, 5 bases at V and 1 base at J, with 15 bases in the middle. There are 15 residues in the CDR3. CDR1 is SGHTA, CDR2 FQGNSA, per germline. The CDR3 is CASSLQIGGSYEQYF. The CDR3 DNA follows: TGTGCCAGCAGCCTACAGATTGGGGGGTCCTACGAGCAGTACTTC. Full variable domain (outside the CDR3, taken from reference TRBV7-2 and TRBJ2-7): GAGVSQSPSNKVTEKGKDVELRCDPISGHTALYWYRQSLGQGLEFLIYFQGNSAPDKSGLPSDRFSAERTGGSVSTLTIQRTQQEDSAVYLCASSLQIGGSYEQYFGPGTRLTVT.